The clone carrying this T cell receptor beta chain was seen a single time. Profiling relied on immunoSEQ multiplex PCR, and the TCRdb table lists in-frame clones only, not all of them. The data show approximately 470,000 clones, with approximately 90% seen just once and approximately 0.7% held by the top ten. All recovered Cohort 3 donors got two negative PCRs, got clearance, or saw symptom resolution. The data belong to a study of blood T cell repertoires in COVID-19. The wider study: COVID-19 samples, acute and convalescent, were from the United States, Italy and Spain.

This CDR3 comprises 15 residues. The sequence came from a woman aged 18-29 years who had recovered from COVID-19. The chain recombines TRBV21-1 with TRBJ1-2; the DNA was not used to check the table's D call, TRBD1. TRBV21-1 is a recognized pseudogene. The sequenced material came from PBMCs or T cells enriched from blood (not recorded which). The CDR3 loop reads CARTFLTGLPYGYTF. CDR3 nucleotides: TGTGCCAGGACGTTTCTGACAGGATTGCCGTATGGCTACACCTTC.